Listed here are 15 T cell receptor beta chains from one sample, sequenced in a study of blood T cell repertoires in COVID-19. Assay: immunoSEQ multiplex PCR; the TCRdb copy retains only in-frame clones and omits some. Of 190,000 or so clones listed, 85% are singletons. The sample consisted of PBMCs or T cells enriched from blood (not recorded which). The source of these receptors is a man aged 40-49 years who had recovered from COVID-19.

The rearrangement uses TRBV2 and TRBJ1-4; tentatively, D is TRBD1 (5 bases). Trimming left V 4 bases short and J 0 bases short, with 12 bases between. The CDR3 totals 16 residues. Germline values: CDR1 SNHLY, CDR2 FYNNEI. The CDR3 protein is CASSVNRPATNEKLFF. In nucleotides, the CDR3 is TGTGCCAGCAGTGTGAACAGGCCTGCAACTAATGAAAAACTGTTTTTT.

The chain employs TRBV2 and TRBJ1-1, with D unclear. The CDR3 is made up of 14 amino acids. CDR1 is SNHLY and CDR2 is FYNNEI in the germline V gene. The germline V and J ends were trimmed by 0 bases and 4 bases, with 9 bases remaining between them. The CDR3 reads CASSEALVSTEAFF. In DNA, the CDR3 is TGTGCCAGCAGTGAAGCCCTTGTCAGCACTGAAGCTTTCTTT.

V and J are TRBV4-2 and TRBJ1-4; D gene uncertain. Trimming removed 0 bases from V and 2 bases from J, with 13 bases in between. In germline, CDR1 is LGHNA, CDR2 YNFKEQ. The CDR3 is 17 residues long. CDR3 sequence: CASSQEPLEITNEKLFF. The DNA of the CDR3 is TGTGCCAGCAGCCAAGAGCCCCTAGAGATCACTAATGAAAAACTGTTTTTT.

The rearrangement links TRBV5-1 to TRBJ1-3, with D hard to call. CDR1 is SGHRS, CDR2 YFSETQ, per germline. V gave up 0 bases and J gave up 4 bases, with 5 bases separating them. This CDR3 is built from 13 residues. CDR3 nucleotide sequence: TGCGCCAGCAGCTTGGCCATGGGAAACACCATATATTTT. Residues: CASSLAMGNTIYF. Variable domain in full (rest from reference TRBV5-1 and TRBJ1-3): KAGVTQTPRYLIKTRGQQVTLSCSPISGHRSVSWYQQTPGQGLQFLFEYFSETQRNKGNFPGRFSGRQFSNSRSEMNVSTLELGDSALYLCASSLAMGNTIYFGEGSWLTVV.

The J gene is TRBJ1-2, the V gene TRBV5-4; tentatively, D is TRBD1 (5 bases). Trimming shortened V by 4 bases and J by 0 bases, and 10 bases separated the two germline ends. This CDR3 contains 14 residues. Germline V gene lookup returns CDR1 SGHNT and CDR2 YYREEE (reference sequence). CDR3 in amino acids: CASSPGGTNYGYTF. The CDR3 bases are TGTGCCAGCAGCCCCGGGGGGACTAACTATGGCTACACCTTC.

V gene TRBV6-5 combines with J gene TRBJ2-7; 7 positions match TRBD1. There are 14 residues in the CDR3. Losses at the gene ends were 4 bases for V and 3 bases for J; bases not matched to a gene: 6. CDR1 is MNHEY and CDR2 is SVGAGI in the germline V gene. CDR3 nucleotide sequence: TGTGCCAGCAGTTTTACCGGGACAGACTACGAGCAGTACTTC. This translates into CASSFTGTDYEQYF.

The chain links TRBV7-9 to TRBJ2-3, with a weak D call TRBD2 (6 bases). Trimming cost V 5 bases and J 0 bases, with 9 bases left between them. This CDR3 region has 14 residues. Germline V gives CDR1 SEHNR, CDR2 FQNEAQ (reference sequence). CDR3 DNA: TGTGCCAGCAGCCTCGCGGGAAGCACAGATACGCAGTATTTT. This translates into CASSLAGSTDTQYF.

The genes are TRBV7-2 and TRBJ2-1; 12 bases line up with TRBD1. The CDR3 is 15 amino acids. The germline V gene encodes CDR1 SGHTA and CDR2 FQGNSA. Losses at the gene ends were 3 bases for V and 8 bases for J; bases not matched to a gene: 5. The CDR3 DNA is TGTGCCAGCAGCTTTTGGGACAGGGGGCTTTATGAGCAGTTCTTC. As protein: CASSFWDRGLYEQFF. The full variable domain, with the rest looked up from reference TRBV7-2 and TRBJ2-1, is GAGVSQSPSNKVTEKGKDVELRCDPISGHTALYWYRQSLGQGLEFLIYFQGNSAPDKSGLPSDRFSAERTGGSVSTLTIQRTQQEDSAVYLCASSFWDRGLYEQFFGPGTRLTVL.

The chain couples TRBV7-8 to TRBJ1-4, with a tentative D call TRBD1 (6 bases). The V gene lost 4 bases and the J gene lost 0 bases, with 21 bases spanning the gap. CDR3 size: 19 residues. Germline CDR1 reads SGHVS; CDR2 reads FQNEAQ. The CDR3 is CASSSEDRNIIATNEKLFF. CDR3 sequence (DNA): TGTGCCAGCAGCTCCGAGGACAGAAATATAATTGCAACTAATGAAAAACTGTTTTTT.

The chain employs TRBV19 and TRBJ1-5, with 8 bases identical to TRBD1. Trimming took 7 bases from V and 1 from J; bases not matched to a gene: 6. The CDR3 runs to 15 residues. Germline V gene data show CDR1 as LNHDA and CDR2 as SQIVND (reference sequence). This chain's CDR3 is CASNPTGGSNQPQHF. CDR3 DNA sequence: TGTGCCAGTAATCCTACAGGGGGGAGCAATCAGCCCCAGCATTTT. The variable domain in full, completed from reference TRBV19 and TRBJ1-5, reads DGGITQSPKYLFRKEGQNVTLSCEQNLNHDAMYWYRQDPGQGLRLIYYSQIVNDFQKGDIAEGYSVSREKKESFPLTVTSAQKNPTAFYLCASNPTGGSNQPQHFGDGTRLSIL.

The chain couples TRBV7-2 to TRBJ2-1; TRBD2 matches at 8 bases. Germline V gene data show CDR1 as SGHTA and CDR2 as FQGNSA. CDR3 length: 16 amino acids. The junction had 10 bases not matched to a gene; V was cut back by 5 bases and J by 4 bases. The CDR3 loop is CASSPSSGMGYNEQFF. The CDR3 DNA is TGTGCCAGCAGCCCCAGTAGCGGGATGGGTTACAATGAGCAGTTCTTC.

The chain uses TRBV30 and TRBJ1-1, with TRBD1 as a possible D gene (5 bases). This CDR3 region has 13 residues. V lost 2 bases, J lost 8 bases, and 15 bases lay in between. CDR1 GTSNPN and CDR2 SVGIG come from the germline V gene (reference sequence). The CDR3 nucleotides read TGTGCCTGGAGTAGACAGCGAAATACCGAAGCTTTCTTT. Its protein product is CAWSRQRNTEAFF.

The chain has TRBV7-2 and TRBJ2-7, with D perhaps matching TRBD1 (6 bases). There are 13 residues in the CDR3. With 0 bases removed from V and 6 bases from J, the gap between germline ends came to 9 bases. Germline assignment: CDR1 SGHTA and CDR2 FQGNSA. The CDR3 DNA reads TGTGCCAGCAGCTTAGCTTGGGGGCCCGAGCAGTACTTC. Amino acids: CASSLAWGPEQYF.

A few counts support this clone. J is TRBJ1-6 and V is TRBV6-5, with TRBD1 identical over 7 bases. Losses at the gene ends were 6 bases for V and 13 bases for J; bases not matched to a gene: 3. This CDR3 spans 11 amino acids. The germline gives CDR1 MNHEY, CDR2 SVGAGI. CDR3 in DNA: TGTGCCAGCAGGAGACAGGGCCCCCTCCACTTT. This translates into CASRRQGPLHF.

The CDR3 sequence: CASTNRAGGYGYTF. Written as DNA, the CDR3 is TGTGCCAGCACAAACCGGGCGGGCGGCTATGGCTACACCTTC. The rearrangement uses TRBV13 and TRBJ1-2; D unresolved. CDR3 size: 14 residues. Germline V gene data show CDR1 as PRHDT and CDR2 as FYEKMQ (reference sequence). Trimming removed 7 bases at V and 4 bases at J, with 16 bases between.